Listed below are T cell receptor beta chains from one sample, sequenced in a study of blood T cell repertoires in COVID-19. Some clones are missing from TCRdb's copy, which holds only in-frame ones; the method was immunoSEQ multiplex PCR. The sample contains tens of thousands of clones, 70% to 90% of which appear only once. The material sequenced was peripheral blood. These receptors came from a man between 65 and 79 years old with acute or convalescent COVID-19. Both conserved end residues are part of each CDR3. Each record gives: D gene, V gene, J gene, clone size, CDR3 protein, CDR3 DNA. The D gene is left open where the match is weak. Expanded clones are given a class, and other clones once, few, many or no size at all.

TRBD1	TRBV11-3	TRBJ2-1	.	CASSSSRGFNEQFF	TGTGCCAGCAGCTCAAGCAGGGGGTTCAATGAGCAGTTCTTC
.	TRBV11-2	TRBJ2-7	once	CASSLSRSNEQYF	TGTGCCAGCAGCTTAAGTCGGTCAAACGAGCAGTACTTC
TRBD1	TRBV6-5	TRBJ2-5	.	CASSYGTGGDYVTQYF	TGTGCCAGCAGTTACGGGACAGGGGGCGACTACGTGACCCAGTACTTC
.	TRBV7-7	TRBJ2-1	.	CASSLAQGEQFF	TGTGCCAGCAGCTTAGCGCAGGGGGAGCAGTTCTTC
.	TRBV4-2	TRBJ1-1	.	CASSQEGLGGTAFF	TGTGCCAGCAGCCAAGAAGGGCTCGGGGGTACGGCTTTCTTT
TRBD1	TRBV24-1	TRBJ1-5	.	CATTRTGRNQPQHF	TGTGCCACCACCCGGACAGGGAGGAATCAGCCCCAGCATTTT
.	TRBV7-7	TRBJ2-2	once	CASSSVENTGELFF	TGTGCCAGCAGCTCGGTAGAGAACACCGGGGAGCTGTTTTTT
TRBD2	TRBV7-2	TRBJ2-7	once	CASSLAPPGLVAYEQYF	TGTGCCAGCAGCTTAGCGCCTCCGGGACTAGTGGCCTACGAGCAGTACTTC
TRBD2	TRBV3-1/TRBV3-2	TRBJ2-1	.	CASSQDPSGSGSEQFF	TGTGCCAGCAGCCAAGATCCCAGCGGGAGCGGGAGTGAGCAGTTCTTC
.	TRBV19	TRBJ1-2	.	CASSIVTTTRGLNYGYTF	TGTGCCAGTAGTATCGTTACTACGACTCGTGGACTGAACTATGGCTACACCTTC
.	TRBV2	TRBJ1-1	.	CASSFTVQPVEAFF	TGTGCCAGCAGTTTCACAGTTCAACCCGTTGAAGCTTTCTTT
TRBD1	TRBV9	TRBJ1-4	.	CASSVSGQNEKLFF	TGTGCCAGCAGCGTTTCGGGACAGAATGAAAAACTGTTTTTT
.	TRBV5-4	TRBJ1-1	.	CASSPAGRGEADTEAFF	TGTGCCAGCAGCCCTGCGGGGAGAGGGGAAGCCGACACTGAAGCTTTCTTT
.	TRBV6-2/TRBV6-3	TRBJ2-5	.	CASSDRRGGVAQYF	TGTGCCAGCAGCGACCGGCGCGGGGGCGTCGCCCAGTACTTC
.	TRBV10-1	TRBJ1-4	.	CASSGPGRDNDEKLFF	TGCGCCAGCAGTGGGCCCGGCCGGGACAACGATGAAAAACTGTTTTTT
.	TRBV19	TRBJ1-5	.	CATGHFNQPQHF	TGTGCCACGGGACACTTTAATCAGCCCCAGCATTTT
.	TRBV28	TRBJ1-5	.	CASSLSQNNQPQHF	TGTGCCAGCAGTTTAAGTCAGAACAATCAGCCCCAGCATTTT
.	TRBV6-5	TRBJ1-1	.	CASSAQQPGTEAFF	TGTGCCAGCAGCGCCCAACAACCCGGGACTGAAGCTTTCTTT
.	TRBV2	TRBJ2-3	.	CASTLGGQFRDTQYF	TGTGCCAGCACGTTAGGAGGTCAATTTCGGGATACGCAGTATTTT
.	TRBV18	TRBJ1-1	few	CASSPPTDLSEAFF	TGTGCCAGCTCACCCCCGACTGACTTGTCTGAAGCTTTCTTT
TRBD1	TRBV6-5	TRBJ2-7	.	CASRRTGEVYEQYF	TGTGCCAGCAGACGGACAGGGGAAGTCTACGAGCAGTACTTC
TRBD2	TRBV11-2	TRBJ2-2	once	CASSRLASGRELFF	TGTGCCAGCAGCCGACTAGCCTCAGGCCGGGAGCTGTTTTTT
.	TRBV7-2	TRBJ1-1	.	CASSPQGWTTEAFF	TGTGCCAGCAGCCCTCAGGGCTGGACCACTGAAGCTTTCTTT
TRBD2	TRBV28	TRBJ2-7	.	CASSASGVPGEQYF	TGTGCCAGCAGTGCTAGCGGAGTTCCCGGCGAGCAGTACTTC
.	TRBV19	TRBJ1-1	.	CASRQGPANTEAFF	TGTGCCAGTAGGCAGGGGCCGGCGAACACTGAAGCTTTCTTT
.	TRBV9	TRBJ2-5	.	CASSVGLQETQYF	TGTGCCAGCAGCGTCGGGTTACAAGAGACCCAGTACTTC
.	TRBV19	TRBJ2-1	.	CASSIAAGEHEQFF	TGTGCCAGTAGTATAGCGGCAGGGGAGCATGAGCAGTTCTTC
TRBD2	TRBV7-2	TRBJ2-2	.	CASDSFPAGPNTGELFF	TGTGCCAGCGACTCTTTCCCAGCGGGGCCGAACACCGGGGAGCTGTTTTTT
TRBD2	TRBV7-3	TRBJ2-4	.	CASSLVLAGVQELAKNIQYF	TGTGCCAGCAGCTTAGTGCTAGCGGGAGTTCAAGAACTAGCCAAAAACATTCAGTACTTC
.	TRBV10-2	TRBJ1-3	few	CASSYSLSGNTIYF	TGCGCCAGCAGTTACAGCCTCTCTGGAAACACCATATATTTT
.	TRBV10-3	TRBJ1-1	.	CAISSTVIEAFF	TGTGCCATCAGTTCCACAGTGATTGAAGCTTTCTTT
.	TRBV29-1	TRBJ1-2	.	CSVEERGGGLYGYTF	TGCAGCGTTGAAGAAAGGGGCGGGGGTCTCTATGGCTACACCTTC
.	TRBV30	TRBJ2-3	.	CAWSVQSDTQYF	TGTGCCTGGAGTGTACAGTCAGATACGCAGTATTTT
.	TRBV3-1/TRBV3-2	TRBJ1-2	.	CASASGEFNGYTF	TGTGCCAGCGCCTCGGGGGAGTTCAATGGCTACACCTTC
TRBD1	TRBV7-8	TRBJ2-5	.	CASSRDRGLQETQYF	TGTGCCAGCAGCCGGGACAGGGGCCTACAAGAGACCCAGTACTTC
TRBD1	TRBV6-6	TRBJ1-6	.	CASILTGGSSPLHF	TGTGCCAGCATTTTAACAGGGGGTAGTTCACCCCTCCACTTT
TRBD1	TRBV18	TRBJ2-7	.	CASSTGQGGEQYF	TGTGCCAGCTCAACCGGACAGGGAGGCGAGCAGTACTTC
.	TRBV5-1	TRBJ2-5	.	CASSLGIYGGRQETQYF	TGCGCCAGCAGCTTGGGGATATACGGGGGAAGGCAAGAGACCCAGTACTTC
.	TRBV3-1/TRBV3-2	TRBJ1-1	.	CASSQDPGPETEAFF	TGTGCCAGCAGCCAAGATCCAGGGCCTGAGACTGAAGCTTTCTTT
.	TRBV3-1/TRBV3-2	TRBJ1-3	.	CASSHLMGRGNTIYF	TGTGCCAGCAGCCACCTTATGGGGCGAGGAAACACCATATATTTT
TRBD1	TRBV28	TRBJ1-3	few	CASRSQPGQHTTSGNTIYF	TGTGCCAGCAGGAGCCAGCCGGGACAGCACACCACCTCTGGAAACACCATATATTTT
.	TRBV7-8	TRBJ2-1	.	CASSLAGSVNEQFF	TGTGCCAGCAGCTTAGCGGGGAGTGTAAATGAGCAGTTCTTC
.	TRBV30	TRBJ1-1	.	CAWRADSYHEAFF	TGTGCCTGGAGGGCCGACAGCTATCATGAAGCTTTCTTT
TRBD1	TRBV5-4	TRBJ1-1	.	CASSRDSRVAEAFF	TGTGCCAGCAGCAGGGACAGTAGGGTTGCTGAAGCTTTCTTT
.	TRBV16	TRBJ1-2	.	CASSQSLGASLYGYTF	TGTGCCAGCAGCCAATCGCTGGGGGCCAGTCTCTATGGCTACACCTTC
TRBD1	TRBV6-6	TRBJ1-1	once	CASSQMGQANTEAFF	TGTGCCAGCAGCCAAATGGGACAGGCGAACACTGAAGCTTTCTTT
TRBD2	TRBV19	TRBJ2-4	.	CASSIARTSGRSLGKNIQYF	TGTGCCAGTAGTATCGCTAGGACTAGCGGGAGGTCCCTCGGCAAAAACATTCAGTACTTC